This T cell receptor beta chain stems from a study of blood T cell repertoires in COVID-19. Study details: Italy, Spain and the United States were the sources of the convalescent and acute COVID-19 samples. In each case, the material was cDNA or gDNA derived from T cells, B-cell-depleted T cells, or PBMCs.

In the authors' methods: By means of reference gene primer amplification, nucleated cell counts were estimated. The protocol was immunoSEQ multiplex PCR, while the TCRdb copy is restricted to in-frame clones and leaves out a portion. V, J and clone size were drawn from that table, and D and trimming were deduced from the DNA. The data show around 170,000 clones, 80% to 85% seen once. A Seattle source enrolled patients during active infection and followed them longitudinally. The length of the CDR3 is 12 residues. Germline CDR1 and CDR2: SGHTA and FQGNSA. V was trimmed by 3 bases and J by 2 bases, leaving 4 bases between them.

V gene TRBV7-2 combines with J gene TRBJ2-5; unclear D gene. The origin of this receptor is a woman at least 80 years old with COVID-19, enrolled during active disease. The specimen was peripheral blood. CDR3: CASSFSQETQYF. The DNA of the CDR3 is TGTGCCAGCAGCTTTAGTCAAGAGACCCAGTACTTC.